One and the same sample provided the 8 T cell receptor beta chains below, sequenced in a study of blood T cell repertoires in COVID-19. Generated by immunoSEQ multiplex PCR, the TCRdb table keeps only in-frame clones and is missing some. The sample consists of over 100,000 clones, 92% of them appearing once. Sequences were obtained from peripheral blood. The receptors come from a woman aged 50 to 60 with COVID-19, enrolled during active disease.

This clone was detected only once. V usage is TRBV5-4 and J usage is TRBJ2-5; TRBD2 might be the D (6 bases). The V end lost 4 bases, the J end lost 4 bases, and 20 bases lay between the germline ends. CDR1 and CDR2 from the germline V gene are SGHNT and YYREEE (reference sequence). CDR3 length: 16 residues. CDR3 DNA: TGTGCCAGCAGCCCTGGAGTGGGGGGAAGGGGAGAGACCCAGTACTTC. This sequence encodes CASSPGVGGRGETQYF.

The J gene is TRBJ2-1, the V gene TRBV10-3; 10 bases fit TRBD2. CDR3 size: 14 residues. Germline CDR1 is ENHRY and CDR2 is SYGVKD. The trim removed 7 bases at V and 5 bases at J, leaving 5 bases unmatched. The CDR3 coding sequence is TGTGCCATCAAGAGGACTAGCGGCGACAATGAGCAGTTCTTC. Protein product: CAIKRTSGDNEQFF.

The V call is TRBV5-1, the J call TRBJ1-1, with 9 bases lining up with TRBD1. The CDR3 is 15 residues long. J lost 5 bases, V lost 4 bases, and 9 bases had no gene match. Per the germline V gene, CDR1 is SGHRS and CDR2 is YFSETQ. Here the CDR3 reads CASSRQGVLPTEAFF. The CDR3 region has the DNA TGCGCCAGCAGCCGACAGGGGGTCCTACCTACTGAAGCTTTCTTT.

This clone was picked up one time. CDR3 protein: CASSFGTTYTEAFF. Written as DNA, the CDR3 is TGTGCCAGCAGCTTTGGGACAACCTACACTGAAGCTTTCTTT. The rearrangement links TRBV5-6 to TRBJ1-1, with D maybe TRBD1 (6 bases). The CDR3 is 14 residues long. Germline V gene sequence: CDR1 SGHDT, CDR2 YYEEEE. Trimming cost V 2 bases and J 3 bases, with 11 bases left between them.

This chain links TRBV4-1 with TRBJ1-4; possible D gene TRBD1, 6 bases. Germline assignment: CDR1 MGHRA and CDR2 YSYEKL. V lost 2 bases and J 7 bases, leaving 14 bases between the germline ends. The length of the CDR3 is 15 residues. This chain's CDR3 is CASSQLDRNGEKLFF. The DNA of the CDR3 is TGCGCCAGCAGCCAATTAGACAGGAACGGTGAAAAACTGTTTTTT.

The V and J genes are TRBV2 and TRBJ1-1, with 7 bases identical to TRBD1. Unmatched junction bases numbered 7, after V lost 7 bases and J lost 8 bases. The germline CDR1 and CDR2 sequences are SNHLY and FYNNEI. This CDR3 region has 12 residues. In DNA, the CDR3 is TGTGCCAGCATTAACCGGGACAGAGAAGCTTTCTTT. Residues: CASINRDREAFF.

The chain employs TRBV19 and TRBJ1-2; unclear D gene. Germline-derived CDR1 and CDR2 are LNHDA and SQIVND (reference sequence). CDR3 length: 16 residues. Between the trimmed V and J ends, which lost 9 bases and 2 bases, there was a span of 22 bases. CDR3 residues: CASRNPAGTRNYGYTF. The CDR3 DNA reads TGTGCCAGCAGAAACCCGGCAGGTACCCGGAACTATGGCTACACCTTC.

This clone was recorded a few times. The chain joins TRBV19 to TRBJ1-5, with 8 bases identical to TRBD1. In germline, CDR1 is LNHDA, CDR2 SQIVND (reference sequence). V was clipped by 4 bases and J by 4 bases; unmatched bases: 9. The CDR3 totals 16 residues. CDR3 loop: CASSSRGRSGNQPQHF. The CDR3 DNA is TGTGCCAGTAGTAGCAGGGGGCGATCGGGTAATCAGCCCCAGCATTTT.